This entry lists 17 T cell receptor beta chains sequenced from one sample in a study of identical twins. TCRdb independently ran MiXCR on the 5' RACE reads; one entry per CDR3 protein. The sample includes over 600,000 distinct CDR3 sequences, 21% of them seen just once. This same sample was also part of a study on T cells expressing NK-cell markers.

The sample consisted of PBMCs. The receptors come from a young woman in good health.

This clonotype was detected many times. V and J are TRBV10-2 and TRBJ2-1, with TRBD1 as a possible D gene (7 bases). In germline, CDR1 is WSHSY, CDR2 SAAADI. Trimming cost V 7 bases and J 6 bases, with 13 bases left between them. This CDR3 has 13 amino acids. CDR3 sequence reads: CASKPRGANEQFF. CDR3 sequence (DNA): TGCGCCAGCAAACCCAGGGGGGCCAATGAGCAGTTCTTC.

This chain joins TRBV29-1 and TRBJ2-2, with TRBD1 identical over 9 bases. The CDR3 loop spans 14 amino acids. The V gene end was trimmed by 6 bases and the J gene end by 6 bases; junction bases not matched to a gene: 8. Germline V lookup: CDR1 SQVTM, CDR2 ANQGSEA. CDR3 residues: CSVDGTGPPGELFF. The CDR3 DNA reads TGCAGCGTGGATGGGACAGGGCCCCCCGGGGAGCTGTTTTTT.

This chain connects TRBV12-2 to TRBJ2-5; the table's TRBD2 call for D was not verified on the DNA. TRBV12-2 is labeled a pseudogene. This CDR3 spans 23 amino acids. The DNA for the CDR3 is TGTGCAAGTCGCTCCCCGATAAAGGAGTGTCCGGGACTAGCGCTTGATACCCAAGAGACCCAGTACTTC. Amino acids: CASRSPIKECPGLALDTQETQYF.

Only a few counts were recorded for this clonotype. The chain recombines TRBV10-3 with TRBJ1-1; D is unclear. Germline V gene lookup returns CDR1 ENHRY and CDR2 SYGVKD. V lost 4 bases, J lost 5 bases, and 20 bases lay in between. The CDR3 runs to 16 residues. CDR3 protein: CAISALGVVGRTEAFF. CDR3 nucleotides: TGTGCCATCAGTGCCCTCGGCGTCGTCGGACGGACTGAAGCTTTCTTT.

This clonotype has a handful of counts. The rearrangement uses TRBV12-3 or TRBV12-4 and TRBJ2-5; D is ambiguous. This CDR3 has 15 residues. V was shortened by 7 bases and J by 4 bases, with 19 bases between the two germline ends. CDR3 nucleotides: TGTGCCAGCACCCAAAAGTCGGGTAATGGAGAGACCCAGTACTTC. Translated, it gives CASTQKSGNGETQYF.

The chain joins TRBV20-1 to TRBJ2-7, with TRBD2 as a possible D gene (5 bases). The germline CDR1 and CDR2 sequences are DFQATT and SNEGSKA (reference sequence). This CDR3 is built from 12 residues. Trimming stripped 7 bases from V and 3 bases from J, with 13 bases between. CDR3 sequence: CSVRGLGYEQYF. The CDR3 region has the DNA TGCAGTGTCCGCGGGTTAGGCTACGAGCAGTACTTC.

This chain joins TRBV20-1 and TRBJ2-7, with a weak D call TRBD2 (6 bases). This CDR3 comprises 15 residues. The germline V gene encodes CDR1 DFQATT and CDR2 SNEGSKA (reference sequence). With 0 bases removed from V and 3 bases from J, the gap between germline ends came to 15 bases. CDR3 amino acids: CSARDFHGSNYEQYF. The CDR3 DNA reads as TGCAGTGCTAGAGATTTTCACGGGAGCAACTACGAGCAGTACTTC.

The chain links TRBV29-1 to TRBJ2-3; D is perhaps TRBD1 (6 bases). Germline assignment: CDR1 SQVTM and CDR2 ANQGSEA. The CDR3 sequence is 11 residues long. Trimming took 5 bases from V and 12 from J, leaving 15 bases between them. DNA of the CDR3: TGCAGCGTTCAATTCCGGGACATACAGTATTTT. Amino acids: CSVQFRDIQYF.

The gene calls are TRBV12-3 or TRBV12-4 and TRBJ2-3; D possibly corresponds to TRBD1 (6 bases). This CDR3 has 14 residues. V shed 5 bases and J shed 6 bases, with 15 bases lying between them. For the CDR3, the DNA is TGTGCCAGCAGTCCACTAGTAAGGGGGGATACGCAGTATTTT. Its translation is CASSPLVRGDTQYF.

This clonotype came up a few times. The chain joins TRBV29-1 to TRBJ2-7, with D hard to call. The CDR3 extends over 14 amino acids. Germline CDR1 and CDR2: SQVTM and ANQGSEA. The germline V and J ends were trimmed by 5 bases and 6 bases, with 20 bases remaining between them. This chain's CDR3 is CSVFIRKPFGEQYF. CDR3 nucleotide sequence: TGCAGCGTTTTCATCCGCAAACCCTTCGGCGAGCAGTACTTC.

The sample holds a few counts of this clonotype. J is TRBJ2-3 and V is TRBV7-9, with 10 nucleotides matching TRBD1. The germline V gene encodes CDR1 SEHNR and CDR2 FQNEAQ (reference sequence). This CDR3 has 16 amino acids. V dropped 3 bases and J dropped 4; count of bases not matched to a gene: 7. CDR3 region: CASSFVSGQGSDTQYF. The CDR3 region has the DNA TGTGCCAGCAGCTTCGTCTCGGGACAGGGGTCAGATACGCAGTATTTT.

This clonotype was counted a few times. The V gene is TRBV12-3 or TRBV12-4, the J gene TRBJ2-5; the D is unclear. Deletions cut 1 base from V and 5 bases from J, with 11 bases between. The CDR3 is 14 residues long. The CDR3 coding sequence is TGTGCCAGCAGTTTAGGCCCGAGTGGCGAGACCCAGTACTTC. This translates into CASSLGPSGETQYF.

This chain connects TRBV24-1 to TRBJ2-7; D possibly corresponds to TRBD1 (5 bases). Germline V gene data show CDR1 as KGHDR and CDR2 as SFDVKD. Trimming removed 7 bases from V and 4 bases from J, with 19 bases in between. The CDR3 totals 15 residues. CDR3 sequence: CATRSGRPGKYEQYF. CDR3 nucleotide sequence: TGTGCCACCAGATCAGGACGGCCAGGGAAATACGAGCAGTACTTC.

This rearrangement joins TRBV30 to TRBJ2-3; D is perhaps TRBD1 (6 bases). With 0 bases removed from V and 9 bases from J, the gap between germline ends came to 10 bases. The CDR3 is 12 residues long. The germline gives CDR1 GTSNPN, CDR2 SVGIG (reference sequence). The CDR3 region is CAWSVQGRTQYF. The CDR3, as DNA: TGTGCCTGGAGTGTACAGGGCCGCACGCAGTATTTT.

This clonotype was counted ten times or more. The chain has TRBV29-1 and TRBJ1-5; no firm D call. The CDR3 has 12 residues. The V gene's germline CDR1 is SQVTM and CDR2 ANQGSEA. V shed 5 bases and J shed 4 bases, with 9 bases lying between them. DNA for the CDR3: TGCAGCGTTTCGGGAGGTAATCAGCCCCAGCATTTT. Translated: CSVSGGNQPQHF. Full variable domain (missing parts from reference TRBV29-1 and TRBJ1-5): SAVISQKPSRDICQRGTSLTIQCQVDSQVTMMFWYRQQPGQSLTLIATANQGSEATYESGFVIDKFPISRPNLTFSTLTVSNMSPEDSSIYLCSVSGGNQPQHFGDGTRLSIL.

The CDR3 nucleotides are TGCGCCAGCAGCATCAACCGGGACAGGGGACAGCAGGGTGAGCAGTTCTTC. This sequence encodes CASSINRDRGQQGEQFF. The V and J genes are TRBV5-1 and TRBJ2-1; 10 bases fit TRBD1. This CDR3 has 17 residues. The germline CDR1 and CDR2 sequences are SGHRS and YFSETQ. Trimming took 4 bases from V and 9 from J; bases not matched to a gene: 16.

The CDR3 sequence is CASSEVGRGYEQYF. The CDR3 nucleotides read TGTGCCAGCAGTGAAGTGGGAAGGGGCTACGAGCAGTACTTC. J is TRBJ2-7 and V is TRBV2, with TRBD1 as a possible D gene (5 bases). Trimming removed 1 base at V and 3 bases at J, with 10 bases between. CDR1 is SNHLY and CDR2 is FYNNEI in the germline V gene. The CDR3 is 14 amino acids. Using reference TRBV2 and TRBJ2-7 for the parts outside the CDR3, the full variable domain is EPEVTQTPSHQVTQMGQEVILRCVPISNHLYFYWYRQILGQKVEFLVSFYNNEISEKSEIFDDQFSVERPDGSNFTLKIRSTKLEDSAMYFCASSEVGRGYEQYFGPGTRLTVT.